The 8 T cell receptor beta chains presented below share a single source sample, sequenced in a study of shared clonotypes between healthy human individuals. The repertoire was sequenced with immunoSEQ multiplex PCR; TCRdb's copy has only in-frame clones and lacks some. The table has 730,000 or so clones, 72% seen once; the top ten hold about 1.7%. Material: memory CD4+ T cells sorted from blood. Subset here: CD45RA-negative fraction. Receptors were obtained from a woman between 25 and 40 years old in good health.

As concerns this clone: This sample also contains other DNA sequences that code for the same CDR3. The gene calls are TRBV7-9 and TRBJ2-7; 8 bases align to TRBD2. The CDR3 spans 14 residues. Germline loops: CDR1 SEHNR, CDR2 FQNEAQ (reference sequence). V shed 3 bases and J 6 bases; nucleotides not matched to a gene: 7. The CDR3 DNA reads TGTGCCAGCAGCTTGGACGGGAGGGCCGGCGAGCAGTACTTC. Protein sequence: CASSLDGRAGEQYF. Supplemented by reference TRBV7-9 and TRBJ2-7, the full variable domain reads DTGVSQNPRHKITKRGQNVTFRCDPISEHNRLYWYRQTLGQGPEFLTYFQNEAQLEKSRLLSDRFSAERPKGSFSTLEIQRTEQGDSAMYLCASSLDGRAGEQYFGPGTRLTVT.

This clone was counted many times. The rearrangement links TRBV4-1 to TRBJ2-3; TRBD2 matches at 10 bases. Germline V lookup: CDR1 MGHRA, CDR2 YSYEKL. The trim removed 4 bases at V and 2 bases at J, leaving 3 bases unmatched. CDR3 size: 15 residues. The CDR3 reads CASSRTSGDTDTQYF. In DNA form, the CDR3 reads TGCGCCAGCAGCCGGACTAGCGGAGACACAGATACGCAGTATTTT.

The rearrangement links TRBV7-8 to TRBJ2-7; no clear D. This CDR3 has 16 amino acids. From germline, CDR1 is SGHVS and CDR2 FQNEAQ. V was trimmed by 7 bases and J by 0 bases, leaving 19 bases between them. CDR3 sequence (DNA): TGTGCCAGCACCCCCCGGACGTTGGATGGCTCCTACGAGCAGTACTTC. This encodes CASTPRTLDGSYEQYF. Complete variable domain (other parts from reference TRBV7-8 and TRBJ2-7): GAGVSQSPRYKVAKRGQDVALRCDPISGHVSLFWYQQALGQGPEFLTYFQNEAQLDKSGLPSDRFFAERPEGSVSTLKIQRTQQEDSAVYLCASTPRTLDGSYEQYFGPGTRLTVT.

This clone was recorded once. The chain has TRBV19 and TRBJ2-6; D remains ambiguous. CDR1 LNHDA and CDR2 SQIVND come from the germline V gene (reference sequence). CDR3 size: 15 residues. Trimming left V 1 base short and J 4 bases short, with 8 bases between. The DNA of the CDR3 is TGTGCCAGTAGTATAGGTTCGGCAGGGGCCAACGTCCTGACTTTC. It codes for CASSIGSAGANVLTF. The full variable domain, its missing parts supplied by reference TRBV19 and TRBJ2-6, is DGGITQSPKYLFRKEGQNVTLSCEQNLNHDAMYWYRQDPGQGLRLIYYSQIVNDFQKGDIAEGYSVSREKKESFPLTVTSAQKNPTAFYLCASSIGSAGANVLTFGAGSRLTVL.

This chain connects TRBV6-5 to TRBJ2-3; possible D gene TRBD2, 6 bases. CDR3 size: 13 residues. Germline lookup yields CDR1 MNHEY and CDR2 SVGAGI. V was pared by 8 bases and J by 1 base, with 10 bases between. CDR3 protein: CASGRPGTDTQYF. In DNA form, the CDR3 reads TGTGCCAGCGGGAGGCCGGGCACAGATACGCAGTATTTT.

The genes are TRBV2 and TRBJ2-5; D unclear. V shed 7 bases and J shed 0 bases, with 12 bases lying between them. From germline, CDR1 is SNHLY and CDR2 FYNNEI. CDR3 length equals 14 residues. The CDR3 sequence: CASTAGVNQETQYF. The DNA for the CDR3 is TGTGCCAGCACTGCAGGAGTGAACCAAGAGACCCAGTACTTC.

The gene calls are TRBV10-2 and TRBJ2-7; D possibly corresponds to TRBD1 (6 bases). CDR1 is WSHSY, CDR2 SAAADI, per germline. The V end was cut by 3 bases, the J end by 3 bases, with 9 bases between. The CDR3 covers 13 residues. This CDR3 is CASSERTDYEQYF. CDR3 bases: TGCGCCAGCAGTGAAAGGACAGACTACGAGCAGTACTTC.

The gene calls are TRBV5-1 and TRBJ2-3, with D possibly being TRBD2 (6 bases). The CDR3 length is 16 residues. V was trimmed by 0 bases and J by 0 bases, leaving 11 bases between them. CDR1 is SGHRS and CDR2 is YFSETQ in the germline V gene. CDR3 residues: CASSLAGLASTDTQYF. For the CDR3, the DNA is TGCGCCAGCAGCTTGGCCGGTCTAGCGAGCACAGATACGCAGTATTTT.